The T cell receptor (beta chain) under discussion was sequenced for a study of T-cell memory formation after mild COVID-19. Overall study context: TCR clusters largely stayed donor specific. Study-wide points: CM and EM subsets held most contracting CD4+ clones; EMRA held CD8+ ones. The second-wave clones peaking on day 37 were not confirmed as SARS-CoV-2-specific.

V was pared by 7 bases and J by 5 bases, with 6 bases of the junction left unmatched. The CDR3 totals 14 residues. Worth noting for this clonotype: The antigen is undetermined.

5'RACE primed at constant segments yielded TCR alpha and TCR beta cDNA libraries bearing sample barcodes and UMIs. TCRdb used MiXCR to reprocess the 5' RACE reads, holding one entry per CDR3 protein. In the table there are hundreds of thousands of distinct CDR3 sequences, roughly 20% of which are singletons. The TCR sequence derives from an adult woman who had mild COVID-19 (a few samples of this study predate the infection). Cell type and time point are not known. The chain couples TRBV12-3 or TRBV12-4 to TRBJ2-2; 8 nucleotides align to TRBD1. The material sequenced was PBMCs or a T cell subset sorted from them (not recorded which). The CDR3 DNA is TGTGCCAGCACCCAGACAGGGGAAACCGGGGAGCTGTTTTTT. Amino acid sequence: CASTQTGETGELFF.